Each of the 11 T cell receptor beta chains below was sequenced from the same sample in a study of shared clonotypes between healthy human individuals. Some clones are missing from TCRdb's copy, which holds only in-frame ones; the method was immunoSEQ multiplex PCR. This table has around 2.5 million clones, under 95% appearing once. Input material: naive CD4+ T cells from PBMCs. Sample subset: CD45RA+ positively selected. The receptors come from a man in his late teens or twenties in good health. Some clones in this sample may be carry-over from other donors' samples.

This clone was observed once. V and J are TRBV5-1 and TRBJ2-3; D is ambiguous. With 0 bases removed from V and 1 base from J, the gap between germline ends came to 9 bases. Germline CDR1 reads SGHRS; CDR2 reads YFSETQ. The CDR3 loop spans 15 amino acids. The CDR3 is CASSLAAARTDTQYF. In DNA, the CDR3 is TGCGCCAGCAGCTTGGCCGCCGCGCGCACAGATACGCAGTATTTT.

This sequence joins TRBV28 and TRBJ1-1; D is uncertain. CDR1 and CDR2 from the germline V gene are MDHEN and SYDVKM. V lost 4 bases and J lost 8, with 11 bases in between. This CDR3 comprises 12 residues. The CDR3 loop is CASSSYQYEAFF. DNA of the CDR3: TGTGCCAGCAGTTCCTACCAGTACGAAGCTTTCTTT.

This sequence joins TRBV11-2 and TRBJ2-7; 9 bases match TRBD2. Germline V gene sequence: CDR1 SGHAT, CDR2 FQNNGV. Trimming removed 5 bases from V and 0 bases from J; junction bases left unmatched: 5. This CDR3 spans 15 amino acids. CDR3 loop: CASSRTSVLSYEQYF. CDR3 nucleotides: TGTGCCAGCAGCAGGACTAGCGTTCTCTCCTACGAGCAGTACTTC.

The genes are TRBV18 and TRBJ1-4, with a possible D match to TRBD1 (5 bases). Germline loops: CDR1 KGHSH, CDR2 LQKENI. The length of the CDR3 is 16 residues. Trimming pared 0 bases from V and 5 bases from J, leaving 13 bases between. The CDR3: CASSPPRGAENEKLFF. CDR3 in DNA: TGTGCCAGCTCACCACCGCGCGGGGCCGAAAATGAAAAACTGTTTTTT.

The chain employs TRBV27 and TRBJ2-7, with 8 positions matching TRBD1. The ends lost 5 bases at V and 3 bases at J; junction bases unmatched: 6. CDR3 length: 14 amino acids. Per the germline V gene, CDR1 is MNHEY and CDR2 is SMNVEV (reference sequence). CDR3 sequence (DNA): TGTGCCAGCAGTATCGGACAGGGCATCTACGAGCAGTACTTC. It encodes CASSIGQGIYEQYF.

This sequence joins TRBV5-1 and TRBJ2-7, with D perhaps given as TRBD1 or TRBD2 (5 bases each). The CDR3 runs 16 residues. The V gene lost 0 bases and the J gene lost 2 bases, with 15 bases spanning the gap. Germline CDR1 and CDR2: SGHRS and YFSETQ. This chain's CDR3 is CASSLEAFSGPYEQYF. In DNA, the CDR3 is TGCGCCAGCAGCTTGGAGGCCTTTTCGGGGCCCTACGAGCAGTACTTC.

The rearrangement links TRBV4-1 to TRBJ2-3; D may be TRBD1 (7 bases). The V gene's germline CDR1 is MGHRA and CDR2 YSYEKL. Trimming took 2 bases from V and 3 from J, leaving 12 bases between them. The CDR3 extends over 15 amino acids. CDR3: CASSQPGGFTDTQYF. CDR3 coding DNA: TGCGCCAGCAGCCAACCAGGGGGGTTTACAGATACGCAGTATTTT.

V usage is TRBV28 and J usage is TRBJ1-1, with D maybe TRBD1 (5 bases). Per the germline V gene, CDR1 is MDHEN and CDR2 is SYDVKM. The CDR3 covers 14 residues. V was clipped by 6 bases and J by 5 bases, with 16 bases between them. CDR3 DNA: TGTGCCAGCAGCCCCGGGGGACGTTTTACTGAAGCTTTCTTT. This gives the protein CASSPGGRFTEAFF.

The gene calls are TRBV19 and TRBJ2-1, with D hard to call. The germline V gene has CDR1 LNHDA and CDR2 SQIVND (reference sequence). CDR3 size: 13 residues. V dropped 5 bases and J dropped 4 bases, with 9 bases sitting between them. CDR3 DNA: TGTGCCAGTAGTCCTCGGGTGTACAATGAGCAGTTCTTC. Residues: CASSPRVYNEQFF. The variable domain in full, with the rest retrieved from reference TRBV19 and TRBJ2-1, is DGGITQSPKYLFRKEGQNVTLSCEQNLNHDAMYWYRQDPGQGLRLIYYSQIVNDFQKGDIAEGYSVSREKKESFPLTVTSAQKNPTAFYLCASSPRVYNEQFFGPGTRLTVL.

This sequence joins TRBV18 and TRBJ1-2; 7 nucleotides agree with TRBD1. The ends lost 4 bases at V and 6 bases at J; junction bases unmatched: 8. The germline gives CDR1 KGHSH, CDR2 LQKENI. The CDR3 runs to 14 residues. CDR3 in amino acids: CASSLGQAANGYTF. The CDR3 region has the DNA TGTGCCAGCTCACTAGGACAGGCGGCTAATGGCTACACCTTC. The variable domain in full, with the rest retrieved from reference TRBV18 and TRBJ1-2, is NAGVMQNPRHLVRRRGQEARLRCSPMKGHSHVYWYRQLPEEGLKFMVYLQKENIIDESGMPKERFSAEFPKEGPSILRIQQVVRGDSAAYFCASSLGQAANGYTFGSGTRLTVV.

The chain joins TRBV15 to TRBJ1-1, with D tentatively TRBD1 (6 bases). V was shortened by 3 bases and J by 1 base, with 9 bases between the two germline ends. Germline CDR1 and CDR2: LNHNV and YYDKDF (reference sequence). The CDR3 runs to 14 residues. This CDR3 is CATSSGQRNTEAFF. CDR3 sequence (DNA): TGTGCCACCAGCAGCGGACAGAGGAACACTGAAGCTTTCTTT.